The rows below give T cell receptor beta chains drawn from one sample of a study of blood T cell repertoires in COVID-19. Assay: immunoSEQ multiplex PCR; the TCRdb copy retains only in-frame clones and omits some. The sample holds under 250,000 clones, about four fifths seen once. The sequenced sample consisted of peripheral blood. The source is a middle-aged woman with active or convalescent COVID-19. The CDR3 runs from the conserved cysteine through the conserved F or W. The D gene is left open where the match is weak. The size entry is marked missing in some rows and otherwise reads once, few, many or a size class.

clone size,V gene,J gene,D gene,CDR3 DNA,CDR3 protein
once,TRBV7-2,TRBJ1-1,.,TGTGCCAGCAGCAAGGGGGAATCCAACACTGAAGCTTTCTTT,CASSKGESNTEAFF
.,TRBV29-1,TRBJ2-1,TRBD1,TGCAGCGTTGAAGGGGACAGGGTTGACGAGCAGTTCTTC,CSVEGDRVDEQFF
.,TRBV30,TRBJ1-1,TRBD1,TGTGCCTGGAGTGTACGAAGACAGGGGAGATGGAACACTGAAGCTTTCTTT,CAWSVRRQGRWNTEAFF
.,TRBV5-1,TRBJ1-6,.,TGCGCCAGCAGCCTGGGGCCCGATTCACCCCTCCACTTT,CASSLGPDSPLHF
few,TRBV18,TRBJ1-4,.,TGTGCCAGCTCACCCCCCGACAGTATCGAAAAACTGTTTTTT,CASSPPDSIEKLFF
.,TRBV6-6,TRBJ1-5,TRBD1,TGTGCCAGCAGGACGCAGGGGGCGATCACGCAGCCCCAGCATTTT,CASRTQGAITQPQHF
.,TRBV28,TRBJ1-3,.,TGTGCCAGCAGTTTCCAGGGGTCTGGAAACACCATATATTTT,CASSFQGSGNTIYF
.,TRBV7-3,TRBJ2-2,.,TGTGCCAGCAGCTTAACTCGATCAGGGGCCGGGGAGCTGTTTTTT,CASSLTRSGAGELFF
few,TRBV6-4,TRBJ1-6,.,TGTGCCAGCAGTCGGCAAACGGGTTCACCCCTCCACTTT,CASSRQTGSPLHF
.,TRBV27,TRBJ1-2,.,TGTGCCAGCAAACTGACAGCTAGTCTCTATGGCTACACCTTC,CASKLTASLYGYTF
.,TRBV15,TRBJ1-1,TRBD1,TGTGCCACCGGGACAGAGTATGAAGGCACTGAAGCTTTCTTT,CATGTEYEGTEAFF
.,TRBV5-1,TRBJ1-2,TRBD1,TGCGCCAGCAGCTTGGTTGGCAGGGGGATGGATGGCTACACCTTC,CASSLVGRGMDGYTF
.,TRBV28,TRBJ2-1,.,TGTGCCAGCAGTTTATATAAGAGCTCCTACAATGAGCAGTTCTTC,CASSLYKSSYNEQFF
.,TRBV11-3,TRBJ2-2,.,TGTGCCAGCAGCCCCTGGGGGGTTGGAACCACCGGGGAGCTGTTTTTT,CASSPWGVGTTGELFF
.,TRBV6-5,TRBJ1-6,TRBD1,TGTGCCAGCAGTCCGCGACAGGGCCGCTCCTCACCCCTCCACTTT,CASSPRQGRSSPLHF
.,TRBV10-3,TRBJ2-2,.,TGTGCAACCGTCGGAGGGCCCGGCACCGGGGAGCTGTTTTTT,CATVGGPGTGELFF
.,TRBV10-1,TRBJ2-7,.,TGCGCCAAAAGCTCGGGAGATAACGAGCAGTACTTC,CAKSSGDNEQYF
.,TRBV19,TRBJ1-4,.,TGTGCCAGTAGTATGATGGCAGCTAATGAAAAACTGTTTTTT,CASSMMAANEKLFF
.,TRBV3-1/TRBV3-2,TRBJ1-2,TRBD1,TGTGCCAGCAGCCCGTTAGGACAGGATCGGGGCTATGGCTACACCTTC,CASSPLGQDRGYGYTF
once,TRBV5-1,TRBJ1-5,.,TGCGCCAGCAGCTTGACGGGAGGTAAGCAGCCCCAGCATTTT,CASSLTGGKQPQHF
.,TRBV27,TRBJ2-7,.,TGTGCCAGCAGTCCCACCCCTCGACAGGCGTCGACCTACGAGCAGTACTTC,CASSPTPRQASTYEQYF
.,TRBV9,TRBJ2-2,TRBD1,TGTGCCAGCAGCGCCGGGACAGGGGATGTTGGCACCGGGGAGCTGTTTTTT,CASSAGTGDVGTGELFF
.,TRBV6-5,TRBJ1-1,.,TGTGCCAGCAGCCCCGACAGATCCTTAAACACTGAAGCTTTCTTT,CASSPDRSLNTEAFF
.,TRBV4-3,TRBJ1-4,TRBD1,TGCGCCAGCAGTCGGACAGGGGATCGCGAAAAACTGTTTTTT,CASSRTGDREKLFF
.,TRBV7-3,TRBJ2-7,.,TGTGCCAGCAGAAACAGGGTGGGATACGAGCAGTACTTC,CASRNRVGYEQYF
.,TRBV13,TRBJ2-1,TRBD2,TGTGCCAGCAGGGGACTAGCGGGACTTTACAATGAGCAGTTCTTC,CASRGLAGLYNEQFF
.,TRBV4-1,TRBJ2-3,TRBD2,TGCGCCAGCAGCCAAGGACCCTTGCGGGAGGTAACAGATACGCAGTATTTT,CASSQGPLREVTDTQYF
.,TRBV10-2,TRBJ1-5,.,TGCGCCAGCAGAACAGGGACTCAGCCCCAGCATTTT,CASRTGTQPQHF
.,TRBV27,TRBJ1-1,.,TGTGCCACATTCGGCCAGGGTAACACTGAAGCTTTCTTT,CATFGQGNTEAFF
.,TRBV5-1,TRBJ2-2,.,TGCGCCAGCAGCATACCCGGGACTGCAACCGGGGAGCTGTTTTTT,CASSIPGTATGELFF
.,TRBV6-5,TRBJ2-3,TRBD2,TGTGCCAGCAGGGGACTAGCGGGAAGCACAGATACGCAGTATTTT,CASRGLAGSTDTQYF
.,TRBV7-2,TRBJ1-4,.,TGTGCCAGCAGACGAGGAGGGTTAGGGGTGGAAAAACTGTTTTTT,CASRRGGLGVEKLFF
.,TRBV2,TRBJ2-1,TRBD1,TGTGCCAGCGCCGAGGACAGGGATTACAATGAGCAGTTCTTC,CASAEDRDYNEQFF
.,TRBV5-1,TRBJ2-2,TRBD2,TGCGCCAGCAGTGTGGGCGGGAGTTCGAACACCGGGGAGCTGTTTTTT,CASSVGGSSNTGELFF
.,TRBV5-1,TRBJ2-5,TRBD1,TGCGCCAGCAGCCCGGGACAGGGGATGAGGGAGACCCAGTACTTC,CASSPGQGMRETQYF
.,TRBV7-3,TRBJ2-1,TRBD2,TGTGCCAGCAGGGGGGCGGGAGGGTCCAATGAGCAGTTCTTC,CASRGAGGSNEQFF
.,TRBV5-6,TRBJ2-7,TRBD1,TGTGCCAGCAGCTTGGGGGGACAGGGGGTATCCTACGAGCAGTACTTC,CASSLGGQGVSYEQYF
.,TRBV5-1,TRBJ1-1,.,TGCGCCAGCAGCTTACAGGGTGCGAACACTGAAGCTTTCTTT,CASSLQGANTEAFF
.,TRBV4-2,TRBJ2-7,.,TGTGCCAGCAGCCAAGGAGGGACACTTCCCTACGAGCAGTACTTC,CASSQGGTLPYEQYF
.,TRBV6-6,TRBJ1-5,.,TGTGCCAGCAGTTACTCTATACGCGATCAGCCCCAGCATTTT,CASSYSIRDQPQHF
.,TRBV11-2,TRBJ2-1,.,TGTGCCAGCAGCTTTGGACGGGGGGCGGTCTACAATGAGCAGTTCTTC,CASSFGRGAVYNEQFF
.,TRBV28,TRBJ1-4,.,TGTGCCAGCCTGGGCACCAGGGAAACAACTAATGAAAAACTGTTTTTT,CASLGTRETTNEKLFF